This T cell receptor beta chain derives from a study of shared clonotypes between healthy human individuals. Replicate PCRs from sorted subsets contained about 0.2 ug DNA, which is 29,000 or so T cell genomes. Profiled with immunoSEQ multiplex PCR; TCRdb holds only in-frame clones, not every one. The table includes 2,500,000 or so clones, more than 90% detected once. Source material: naive CD4+ T cells sorted from blood. Subset meaning: CD45RA+ positively selected. The receptor was isolated from a man aged 18 to 35 in good health.

CDR3 sequence: CASKLAGGSSYNEQFF. The CDR3 coding sequence is TGTGCCAGCAAACTAGCGGGGGGGAGCTCCTACAATGAGCAGTTCTTC. V and J are TRBV2 and TRBJ2-1; 13 nucleotides match TRBD2. Germline values: CDR1 SNHLY, CDR2 FYNNEI. The CDR3 totals 16 residues. J gave up 0 bases and V 7 bases, and 3 bases lay outside the gene matches.